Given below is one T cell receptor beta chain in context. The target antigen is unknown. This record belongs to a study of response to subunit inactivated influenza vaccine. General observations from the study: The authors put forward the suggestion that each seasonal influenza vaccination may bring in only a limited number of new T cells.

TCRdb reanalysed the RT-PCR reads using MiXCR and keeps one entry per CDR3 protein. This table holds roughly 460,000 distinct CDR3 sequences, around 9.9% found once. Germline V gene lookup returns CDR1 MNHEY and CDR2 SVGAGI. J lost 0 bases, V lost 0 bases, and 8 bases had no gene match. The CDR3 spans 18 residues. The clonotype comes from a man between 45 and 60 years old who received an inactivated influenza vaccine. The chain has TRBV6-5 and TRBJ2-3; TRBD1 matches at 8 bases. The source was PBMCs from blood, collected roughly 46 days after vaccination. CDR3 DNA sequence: TGTGCCAGCAGTTACTCGGGTGCCGGGACAGGTAGCACAGATACGCAGTATTTT. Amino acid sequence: CASSYSGAGTGSTDTQYF.